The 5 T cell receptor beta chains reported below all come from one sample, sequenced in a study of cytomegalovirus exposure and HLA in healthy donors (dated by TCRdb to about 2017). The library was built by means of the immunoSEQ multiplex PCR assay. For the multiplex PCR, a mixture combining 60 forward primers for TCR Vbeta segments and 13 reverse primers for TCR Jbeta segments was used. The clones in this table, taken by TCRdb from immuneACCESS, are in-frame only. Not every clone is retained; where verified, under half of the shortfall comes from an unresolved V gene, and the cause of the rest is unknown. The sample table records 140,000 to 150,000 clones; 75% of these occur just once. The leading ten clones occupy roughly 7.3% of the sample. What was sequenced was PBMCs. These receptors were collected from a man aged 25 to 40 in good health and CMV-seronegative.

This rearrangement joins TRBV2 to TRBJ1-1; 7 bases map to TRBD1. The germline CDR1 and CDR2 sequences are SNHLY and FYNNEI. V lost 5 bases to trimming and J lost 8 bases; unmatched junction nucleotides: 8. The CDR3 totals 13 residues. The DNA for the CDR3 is TGTGCCAGCAGTAAAGGACAGGAGGCCGAAGCTTTCTTT. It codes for CASSKGQEAEAFF. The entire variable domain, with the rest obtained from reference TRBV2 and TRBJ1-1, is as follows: EPEVTQTPSHQVTQMGQEVILRCVPISNHLYFYWYRQILGQKVEFLVSFYNNEISEKSEIFDDQFSVERPDGSNFTLKIRSTKLEDSAMYFCASSKGQEAEAFFGQGTRLTVV.

The CDR3 spells CASSPEGVRSGNTIYF. The CDR3, as DNA: TGCGCCAGCAGCCCGGAAGGGGTCCGAAGTGGAAACACCATATATTTT. This chain joins TRBV5-1 and TRBJ1-3; D may be TRBD1 (5 bases). Trimming shortened V by 4 bases and J by 3 bases, and 17 bases separated the two germline ends. Germline CDR1 reads SGHRS; CDR2 reads YFSETQ. The CDR3 has 16 residues.

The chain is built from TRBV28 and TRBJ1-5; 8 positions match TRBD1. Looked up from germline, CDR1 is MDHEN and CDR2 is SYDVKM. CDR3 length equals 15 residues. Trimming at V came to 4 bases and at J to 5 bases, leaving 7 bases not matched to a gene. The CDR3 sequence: CASSSSGQGYQPQHF. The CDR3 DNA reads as TGTGCCAGCAGTTCTTCCGGACAGGGTTATCAGCCCCAGCATTTT.

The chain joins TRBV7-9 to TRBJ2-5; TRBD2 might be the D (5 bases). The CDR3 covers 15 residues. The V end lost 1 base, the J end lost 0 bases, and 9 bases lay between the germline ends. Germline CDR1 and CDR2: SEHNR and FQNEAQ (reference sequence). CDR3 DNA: TGTGCCAGCAGCTTAGTTGAGCGGTACCAAGAGACCCAGTACTTC. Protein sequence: CASSLVERYQETQYF.

The DNA of the CDR3 is TGTGCCAGCACTGAGGGAAATCAGCCCCAGCATTTT. It is translated as CASTEGNQPQHF. The chain employs TRBV28 and TRBJ1-5; the D is unclear. V gave up 7 bases and J gave up 4 bases, with 8 bases separating them. Germline CDR1 reads MDHEN; CDR2 reads SYDVKM. This CDR3 is built from 12 residues.